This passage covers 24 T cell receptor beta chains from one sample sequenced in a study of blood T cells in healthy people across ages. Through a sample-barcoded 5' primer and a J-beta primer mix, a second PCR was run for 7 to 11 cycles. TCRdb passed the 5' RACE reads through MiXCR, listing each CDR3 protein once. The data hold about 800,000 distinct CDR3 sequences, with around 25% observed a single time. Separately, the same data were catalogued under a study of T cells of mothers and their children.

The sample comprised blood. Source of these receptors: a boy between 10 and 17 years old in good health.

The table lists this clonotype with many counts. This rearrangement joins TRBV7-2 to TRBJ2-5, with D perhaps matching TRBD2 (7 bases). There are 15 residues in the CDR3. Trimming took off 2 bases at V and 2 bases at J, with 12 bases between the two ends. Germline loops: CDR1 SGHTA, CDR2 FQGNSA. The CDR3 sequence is CASSLPGGRQETQYF. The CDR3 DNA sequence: TGTGCCAGCAGCTTACCGGGGGGCCGTCAAGAGACCCAGTACTTC.

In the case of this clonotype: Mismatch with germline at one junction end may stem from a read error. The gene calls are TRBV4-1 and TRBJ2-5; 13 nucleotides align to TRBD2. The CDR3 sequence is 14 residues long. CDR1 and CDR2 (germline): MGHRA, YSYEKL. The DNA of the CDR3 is TGCGCCAGCAGCCAAACAAGCGGACTAGCGGGAGTCCCCTTC. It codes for CASSQTSGLAGVPF.

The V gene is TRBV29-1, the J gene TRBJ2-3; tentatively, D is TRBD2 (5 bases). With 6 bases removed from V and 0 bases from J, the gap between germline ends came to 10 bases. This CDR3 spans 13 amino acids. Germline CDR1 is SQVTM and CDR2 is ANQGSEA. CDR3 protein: CSVRRTSTDTQYF. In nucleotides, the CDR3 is TGCAGCGTGAGGAGGACCAGCACAGATACGCAGTATTTT.

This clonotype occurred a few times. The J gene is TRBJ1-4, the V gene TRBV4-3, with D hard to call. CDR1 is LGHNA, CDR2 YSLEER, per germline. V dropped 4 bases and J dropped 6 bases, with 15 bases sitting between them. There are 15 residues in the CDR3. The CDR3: CASSRGSWTDEKLFF. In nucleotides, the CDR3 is TGCGCCAGCAGCCGAGGATCGTGGACGGATGAAAAACTGTTTTTT.

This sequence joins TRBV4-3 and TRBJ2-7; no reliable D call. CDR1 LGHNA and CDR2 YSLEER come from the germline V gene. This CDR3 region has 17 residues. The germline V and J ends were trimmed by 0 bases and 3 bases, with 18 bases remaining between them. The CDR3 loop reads CASSQERNSQELYEQYF. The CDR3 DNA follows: TGCGCCAGCAGCCAAGAGAGGAACAGCCAGGAACTCTACGAGCAGTACTTC.

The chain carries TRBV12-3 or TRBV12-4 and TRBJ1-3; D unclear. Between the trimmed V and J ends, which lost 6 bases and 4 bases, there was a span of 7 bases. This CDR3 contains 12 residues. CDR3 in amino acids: CASSLKGNTIYF. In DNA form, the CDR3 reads TGTGCCAGCAGCTTAAAGGGAAACACCATATATTTT.

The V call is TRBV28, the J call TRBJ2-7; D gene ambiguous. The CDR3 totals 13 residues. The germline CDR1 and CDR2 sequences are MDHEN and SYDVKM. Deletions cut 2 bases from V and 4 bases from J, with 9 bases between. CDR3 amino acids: CASSLALEYEQYF. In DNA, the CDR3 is TGTGCCAGCAGTTTAGCTCTAGAATACGAGCAGTACTTC.

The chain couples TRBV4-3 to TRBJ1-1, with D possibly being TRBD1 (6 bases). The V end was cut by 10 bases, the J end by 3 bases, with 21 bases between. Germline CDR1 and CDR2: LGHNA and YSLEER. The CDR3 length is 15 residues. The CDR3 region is CANRLAGGSDTEAFF. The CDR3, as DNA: TGCGCCAACAGACTAGCGGGGGGCTCGGACACTGAAGCTTTCTTT.

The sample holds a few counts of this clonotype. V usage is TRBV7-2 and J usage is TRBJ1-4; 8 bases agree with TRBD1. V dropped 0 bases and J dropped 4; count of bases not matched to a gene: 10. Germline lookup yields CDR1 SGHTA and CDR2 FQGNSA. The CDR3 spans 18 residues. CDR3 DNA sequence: TGTGCCAGCAGCTTAGCGGGGGACAGGCGGCCGGGTAATGAAAAACTGTTTTTT. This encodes CASSLAGDRRPGNEKLFF.

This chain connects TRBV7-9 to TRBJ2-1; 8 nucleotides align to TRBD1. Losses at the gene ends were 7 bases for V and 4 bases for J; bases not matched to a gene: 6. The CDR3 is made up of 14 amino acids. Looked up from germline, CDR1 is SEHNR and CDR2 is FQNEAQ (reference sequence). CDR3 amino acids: CASNDRGWYNEQFF. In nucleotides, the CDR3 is TGTGCCAGCAACGACAGGGGTTGGTACAATGAGCAGTTCTTC.

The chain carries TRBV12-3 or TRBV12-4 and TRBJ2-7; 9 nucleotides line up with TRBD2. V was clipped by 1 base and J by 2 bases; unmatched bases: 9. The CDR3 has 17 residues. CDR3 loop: CASSLEWGTSSPYEQYF. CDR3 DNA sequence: TGTGCCAGCAGTTTAGAATGGGGGACTAGCTCTCCCTACGAGCAGTACTTC.

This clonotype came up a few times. The CDR3 here is CASSSRPTGEHQPQHF. CDR3 bases: TGTGCCAGCAGCTCCCGCCCCACAGGGGAGCATCAGCCCCAGCATTTT. The J gene is TRBJ1-5, the V gene TRBV7-8; 7 bases are shared with TRBD1. This CDR3 has 16 amino acids. Looked up from germline, CDR1 is SGHVS and CDR2 is FQNEAQ. J gave up 5 bases and V 4 bases, and 11 bases lay outside the gene matches.

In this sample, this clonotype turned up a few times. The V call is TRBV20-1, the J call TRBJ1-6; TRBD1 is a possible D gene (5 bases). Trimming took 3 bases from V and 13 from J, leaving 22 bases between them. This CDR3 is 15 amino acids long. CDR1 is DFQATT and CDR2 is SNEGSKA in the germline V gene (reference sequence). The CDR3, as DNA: TGCAGTGCTAGCCCCCCCGGGACCGATGGTAGTCCCCTCCACTTT. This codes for CSASPPGTDGSPLHF.

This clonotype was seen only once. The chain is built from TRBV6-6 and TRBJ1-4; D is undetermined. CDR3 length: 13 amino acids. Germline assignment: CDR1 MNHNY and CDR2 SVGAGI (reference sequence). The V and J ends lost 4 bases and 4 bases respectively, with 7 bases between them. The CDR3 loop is CASSFNSNEKLFF. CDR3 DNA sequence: TGTGCCAGCAGTTTTAACAGTAATGAAAAACTGTTTTTT.

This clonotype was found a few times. As DNA, the CDR3 is TGTGCCAGCAGGATAGACGGGAGGCGGTACACTGAAGCTTTCTTT. This sequence encodes CASRIDGRRYTEAFF. The J gene is TRBJ1-1, the V gene TRBV6-5; the D is unclear. The CDR3 totals 15 residues. Germline V gene lookup returns CDR1 MNHEY and CDR2 SVGAGI. Between the trimmed V and J ends, which lost 6 bases and 3 bases, there was a span of 17 bases.

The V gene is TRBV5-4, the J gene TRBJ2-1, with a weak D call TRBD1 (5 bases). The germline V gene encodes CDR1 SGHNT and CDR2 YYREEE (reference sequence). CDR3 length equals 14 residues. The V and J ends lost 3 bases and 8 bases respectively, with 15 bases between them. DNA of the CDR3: TGTGCCAGCAGCTCCCCCCACAGGCCCCATGAGCAGTTCTTC. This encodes CASSSPHRPHEQFF.

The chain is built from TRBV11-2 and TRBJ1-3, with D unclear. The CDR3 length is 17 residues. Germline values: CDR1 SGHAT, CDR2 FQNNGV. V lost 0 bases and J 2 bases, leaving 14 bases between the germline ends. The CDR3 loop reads CASSLDPGRAPGNTIYF. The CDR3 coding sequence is TGTGCCAGCAGCTTAGACCCAGGCCGAGCGCCTGGAAACACCATATATTTT.

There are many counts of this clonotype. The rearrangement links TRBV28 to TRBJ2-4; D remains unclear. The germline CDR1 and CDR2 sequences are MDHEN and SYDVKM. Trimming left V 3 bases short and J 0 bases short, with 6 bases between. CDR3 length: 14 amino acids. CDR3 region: CASSFRGAKNIQYF. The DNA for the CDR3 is TGTGCCAGCAGTTTCAGAGGAGCCAAAAACATTCAGTACTTC.

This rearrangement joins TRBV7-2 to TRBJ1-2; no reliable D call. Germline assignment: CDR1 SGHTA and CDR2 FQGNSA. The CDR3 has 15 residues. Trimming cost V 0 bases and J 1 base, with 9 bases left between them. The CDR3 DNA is TGTGCCAGCAGCTTAGCCGCAGGAGTTAACTATGGCTACACCTTC. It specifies CASSLAAGVNYGYTF.

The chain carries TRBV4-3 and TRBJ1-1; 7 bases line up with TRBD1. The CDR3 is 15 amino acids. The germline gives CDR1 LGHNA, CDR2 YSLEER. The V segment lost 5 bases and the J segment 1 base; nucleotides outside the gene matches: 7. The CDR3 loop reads CASSGGRDRNTEAFF. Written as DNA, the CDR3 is TGCGCCAGCAGCGGGGGAAGGGACAGGAACACTGAAGCTTTCTTT.

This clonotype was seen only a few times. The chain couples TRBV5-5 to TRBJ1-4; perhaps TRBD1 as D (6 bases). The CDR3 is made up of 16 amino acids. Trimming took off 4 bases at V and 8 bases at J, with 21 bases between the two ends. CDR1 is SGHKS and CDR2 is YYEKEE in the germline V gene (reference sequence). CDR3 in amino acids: CASSAAGVDSGEKLFF. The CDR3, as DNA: TGTGCCAGCAGCGCCGCGGGGGTGGACAGTGGGGAAAAACTGTTTTTT.

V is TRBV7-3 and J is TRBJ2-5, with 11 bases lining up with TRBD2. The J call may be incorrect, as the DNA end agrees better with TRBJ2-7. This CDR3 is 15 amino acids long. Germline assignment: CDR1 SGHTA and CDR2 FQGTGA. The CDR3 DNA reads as TGTGCCAGCAGCTTAACCGGGACTAGCGGTCACGAGCAGTACTTC. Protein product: CASSLTGTSGHEQYF.

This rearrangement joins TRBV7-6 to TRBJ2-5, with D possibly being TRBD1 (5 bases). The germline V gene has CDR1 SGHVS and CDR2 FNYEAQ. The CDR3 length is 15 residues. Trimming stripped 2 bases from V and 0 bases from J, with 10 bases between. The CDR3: CASSLLYRNQETQYF. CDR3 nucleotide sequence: TGTGCCAGCAGCTTATTATACAGGAACCAAGAGACCCAGTACTTC.

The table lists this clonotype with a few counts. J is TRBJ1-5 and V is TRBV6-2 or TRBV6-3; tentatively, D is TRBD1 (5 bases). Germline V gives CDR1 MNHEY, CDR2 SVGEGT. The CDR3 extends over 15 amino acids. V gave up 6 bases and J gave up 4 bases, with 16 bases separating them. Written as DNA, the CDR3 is TGTGCCAGCAGACTTGACGGGGGGGGTAATCAGCCCCAGCATTTT. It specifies CASRLDGGGNQPQHF.